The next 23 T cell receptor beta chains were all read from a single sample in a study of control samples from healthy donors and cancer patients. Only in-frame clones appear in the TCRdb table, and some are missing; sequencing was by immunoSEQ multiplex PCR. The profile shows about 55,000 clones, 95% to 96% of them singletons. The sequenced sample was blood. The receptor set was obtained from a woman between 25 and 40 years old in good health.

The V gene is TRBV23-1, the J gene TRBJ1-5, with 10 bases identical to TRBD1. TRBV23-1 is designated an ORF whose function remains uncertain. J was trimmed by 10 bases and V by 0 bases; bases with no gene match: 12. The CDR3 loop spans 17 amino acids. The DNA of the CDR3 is TGCGCCAGCAGTCAATCCTCCACGACAGGGGGCCGCCCACCCCAGCATTTT. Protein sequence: CASSQSSTTGGRPPQHF.

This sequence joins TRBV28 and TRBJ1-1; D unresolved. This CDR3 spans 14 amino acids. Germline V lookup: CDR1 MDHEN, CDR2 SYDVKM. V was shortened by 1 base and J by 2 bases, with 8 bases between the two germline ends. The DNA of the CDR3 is TGTGCCAGCAGTTTATTGGCACCTAACACTGAAGCTTTCTTT. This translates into CASSLLAPNTEAFF.

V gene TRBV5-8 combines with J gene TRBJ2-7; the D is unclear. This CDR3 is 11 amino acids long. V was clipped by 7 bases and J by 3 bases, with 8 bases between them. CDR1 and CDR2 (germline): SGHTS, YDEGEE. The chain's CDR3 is CASPRDYEQYF. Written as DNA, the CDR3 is TGTGCCAGCCCGAGAGACTACGAGCAGTACTTC.

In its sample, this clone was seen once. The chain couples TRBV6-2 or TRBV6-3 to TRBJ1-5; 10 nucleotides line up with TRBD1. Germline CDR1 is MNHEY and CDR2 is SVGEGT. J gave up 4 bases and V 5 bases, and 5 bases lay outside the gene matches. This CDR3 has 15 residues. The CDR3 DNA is TGTGCCAGCAGTGAGACAGGGGGCTTTAATCAGCCCCAGCATTTT. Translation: CASSETGGFNQPQHF.

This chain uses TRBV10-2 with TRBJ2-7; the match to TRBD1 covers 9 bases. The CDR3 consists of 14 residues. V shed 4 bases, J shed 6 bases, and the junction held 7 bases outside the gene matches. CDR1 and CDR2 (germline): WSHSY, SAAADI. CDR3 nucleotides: TGCGCCAGCAGTGTAGGGACAGGGTGGTCCGAGCAGTACTTC. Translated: CASSVGTGWSEQYF.

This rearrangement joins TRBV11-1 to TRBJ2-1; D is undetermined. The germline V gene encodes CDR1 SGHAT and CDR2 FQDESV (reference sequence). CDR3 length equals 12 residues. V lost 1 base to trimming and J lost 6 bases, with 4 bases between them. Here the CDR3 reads CASSLDSNEQFF. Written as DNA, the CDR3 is TGTGCCAGCAGCTTAGATTCCAATGAGCAGTTCTTC. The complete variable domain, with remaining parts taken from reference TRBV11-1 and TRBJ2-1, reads EAEVAQSPRYKITEKSQAVAFWCDPISGHATLYWYRQILGQGPELLVQFQDESVVDDSQLPKDRFSAERLKGVDSTLKIQPAELGDSAMYLCASSLDSNEQFFGPGTRLTVL.

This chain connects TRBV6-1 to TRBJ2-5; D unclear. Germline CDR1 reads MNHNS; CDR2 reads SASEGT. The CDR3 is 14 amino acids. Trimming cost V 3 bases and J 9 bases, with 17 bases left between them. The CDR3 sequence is CASSELVAAGPQYF. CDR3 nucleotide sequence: TGTGCCAGCAGTGAGTTGGTGGCAGCTGGTCCCCAGTACTTC.

CDR3 sequence reads: CASISVGDINTEAFF. Written as DNA, the CDR3 is TGTGCCAGCATCTCTGTGGGGGATATAAACACTGAAGCTTTCTTT. This chain connects TRBV6-4 to TRBJ1-1, with D possibly matching TRBD1 (5 bases). The CDR3 has 15 residues. Trimming took off 7 bases at V and 2 bases at J, with 17 bases between the two ends. The germline V gene has CDR1 MRHNA and CDR2 SNTAGT.

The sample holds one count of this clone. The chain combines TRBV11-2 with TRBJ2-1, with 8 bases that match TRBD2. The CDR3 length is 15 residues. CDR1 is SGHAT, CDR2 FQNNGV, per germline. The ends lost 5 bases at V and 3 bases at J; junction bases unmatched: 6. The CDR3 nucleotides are TGTGCCAGCAGCCTCGGGAGGGGAGGCTACAATGAGCAGTTCTTC. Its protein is CASSLGRGGYNEQFF.

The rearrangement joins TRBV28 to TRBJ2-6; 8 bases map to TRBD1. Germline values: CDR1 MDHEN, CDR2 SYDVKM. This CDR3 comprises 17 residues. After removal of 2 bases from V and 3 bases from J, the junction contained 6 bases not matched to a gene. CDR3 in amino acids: CASSLQGAGSGANVLTF. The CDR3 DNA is TGTGCCAGCAGTTTACAGGGGGCTGGTAGTGGGGCCAACGTCCTGACTTTC.

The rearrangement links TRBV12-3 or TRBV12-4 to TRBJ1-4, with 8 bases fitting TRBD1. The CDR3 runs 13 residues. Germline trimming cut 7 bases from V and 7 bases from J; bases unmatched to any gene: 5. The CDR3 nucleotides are TGTGCCAGCACCAGGGGGCGGGGTGAAAAACTGTTTTTT. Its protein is CASTRGRGEKLFF.

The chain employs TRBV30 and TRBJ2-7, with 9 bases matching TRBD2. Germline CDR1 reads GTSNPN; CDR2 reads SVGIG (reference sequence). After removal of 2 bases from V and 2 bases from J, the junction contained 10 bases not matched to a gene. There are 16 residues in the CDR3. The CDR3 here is CAWSPKNGGRAYEQYF. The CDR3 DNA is TGTGCCTGGAGTCCCAAGAATGGCGGGAGGGCCTACGAGCAGTACTTC. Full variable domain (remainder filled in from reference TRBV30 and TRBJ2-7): SQTIHQWPATLVQPVGSPLSLECTVEGTSNPNLYWYRQAAGRGLQLLFYSVGIGQISSEVPQNLSASRPQDRQFILSSKKLLLSDSGFYLCAWSPKNGGRAYEQYFGPGTRLTVT.

CDR3 loop: CASSLLSYGYTF. For the CDR3, the DNA is TGTGCCAGCAGCCTGCTCAGCTATGGCTACACCTTC. The chain couples TRBV7-9 to TRBJ1-2; D call uncertain. V gave up 5 bases and J gave up 4 bases, with 8 bases separating them. This CDR3 spans 12 amino acids. Germline V lookup: CDR1 SEHNR, CDR2 FQNEAQ (reference sequence).

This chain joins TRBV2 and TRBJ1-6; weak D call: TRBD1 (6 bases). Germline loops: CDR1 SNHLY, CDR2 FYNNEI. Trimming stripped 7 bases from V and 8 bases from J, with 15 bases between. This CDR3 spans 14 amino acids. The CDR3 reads CASTFGQRDSPLHF. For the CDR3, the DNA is TGTGCCAGCACCTTTGGACAGCGAGATTCACCCCTCCACTTT.

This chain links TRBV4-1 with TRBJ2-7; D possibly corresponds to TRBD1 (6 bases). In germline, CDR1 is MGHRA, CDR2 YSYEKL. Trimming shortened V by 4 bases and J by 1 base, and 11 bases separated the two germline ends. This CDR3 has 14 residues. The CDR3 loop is CASSPPGTSYEQYF. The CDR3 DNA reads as TGCGCCAGCAGCCCTCCCGGGACATCCTACGAGCAGTACTTC.

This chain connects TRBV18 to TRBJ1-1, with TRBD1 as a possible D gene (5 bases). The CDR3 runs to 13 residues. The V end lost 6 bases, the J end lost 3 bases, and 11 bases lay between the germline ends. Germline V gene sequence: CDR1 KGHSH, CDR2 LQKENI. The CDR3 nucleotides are TGTGCCAGCTCGTCGACCAGGGACACTGAAGCTTTCTTT. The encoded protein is CASSSTRDTEAFF.

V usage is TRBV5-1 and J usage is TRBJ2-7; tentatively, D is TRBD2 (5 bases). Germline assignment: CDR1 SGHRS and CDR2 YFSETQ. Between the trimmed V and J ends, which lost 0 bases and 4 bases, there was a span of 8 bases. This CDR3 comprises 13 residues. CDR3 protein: CASSLATSYEQYF. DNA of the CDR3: TGCGCCAGCAGCTTGGCCACTAGTTACGAGCAGTACTTC.

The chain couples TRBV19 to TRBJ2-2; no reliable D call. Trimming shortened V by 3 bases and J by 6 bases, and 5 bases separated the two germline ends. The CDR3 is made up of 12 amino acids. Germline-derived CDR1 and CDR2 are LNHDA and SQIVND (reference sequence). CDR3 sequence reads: CASSIFPGELFF. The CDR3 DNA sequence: TGTGCCAGTAGTATTTTTCCCGGGGAGCTGTTTTTT.

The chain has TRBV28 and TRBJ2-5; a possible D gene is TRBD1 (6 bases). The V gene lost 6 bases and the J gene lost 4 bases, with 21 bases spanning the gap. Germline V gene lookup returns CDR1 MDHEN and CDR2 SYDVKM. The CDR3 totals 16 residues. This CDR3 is CASRPYRTRGGETQYF. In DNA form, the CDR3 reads TGTGCCAGCAGACCCTACAGGACCAGAGGGGGAGAGACCCAGTACTTC.

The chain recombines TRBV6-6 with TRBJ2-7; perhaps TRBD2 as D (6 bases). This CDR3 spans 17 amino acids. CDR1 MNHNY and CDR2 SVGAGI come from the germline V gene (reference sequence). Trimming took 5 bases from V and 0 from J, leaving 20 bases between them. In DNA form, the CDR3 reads TGTGCCAGCAGTCTCCTTAGCGGAAAGGGAAACTCCTACGAGCAGTACTTC. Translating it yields CASSLLSGKGNSYEQYF.

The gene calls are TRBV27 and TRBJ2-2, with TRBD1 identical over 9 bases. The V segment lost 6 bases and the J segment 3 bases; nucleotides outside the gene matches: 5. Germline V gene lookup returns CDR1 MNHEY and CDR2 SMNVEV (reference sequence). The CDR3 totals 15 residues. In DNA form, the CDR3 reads TGTGCCAGCAGACCGGGACAGGGATACACCGGGGAGCTGTTTTTT. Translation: CASRPGQGYTGELFF.

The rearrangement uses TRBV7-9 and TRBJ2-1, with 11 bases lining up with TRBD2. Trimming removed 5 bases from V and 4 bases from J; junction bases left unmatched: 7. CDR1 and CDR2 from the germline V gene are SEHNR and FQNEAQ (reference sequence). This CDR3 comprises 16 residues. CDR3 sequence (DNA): TGTGCCAGCAGCACTAGACTAGCGGGGTTGTACAATGAGCAGTTCTTC. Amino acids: CASSTRLAGLYNEQFF. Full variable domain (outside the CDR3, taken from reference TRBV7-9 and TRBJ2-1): DTGVSQNPRHKITKRGQNVTFRCDPISEHNRLYWYRQTLGQGPEFLTYFQNEAQLEKSRLLSDRFSAERPKGSFSTLEIQRTEQGDSAMYLCASSTRLAGLYNEQFFGPGTRLTVL.

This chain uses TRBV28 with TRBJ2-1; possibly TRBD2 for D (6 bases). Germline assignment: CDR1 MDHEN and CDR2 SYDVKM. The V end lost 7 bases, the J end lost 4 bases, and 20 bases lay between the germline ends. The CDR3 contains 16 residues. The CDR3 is CASTSLPGLQYNEQFF. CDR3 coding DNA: TGTGCCAGCACCTCTCTCCCGGGACTTCAATACAATGAGCAGTTCTTC.